This T cell receptor (beta chain) originates from a study of T-cell reconstitution after alpha-beta-depleted transplantation in children. Study results and limitations: Several patients had high TCRbeta diversity at day 60; it came from surviving recipient T cells and thymic progenitors. T-cell numbers and diversity one year post-transplant derived largely from freshly generated T cells. Several hundred rapidly expanded clones from non-depleted graft cells reportedly supplied alpha-beta T cells about two months post-transplant.

The TCRbeta library incorporated unique molecular identifiers. TCRdb analysed the PCR reads with MiXCR anew, one entry per CDR3 protein. This table holds roughly 670,000 distinct CDR3 sequences, 10% to 15% found once. About this clonotype: Its antigen is still unknown.

Sample: PBMCs, taken before TCRalphabeta/CD19-depleted stem cell transplant. The sequence was collected from a girl aged 2-15 years with congenital amegakaryocytic thrombocytopenia, due to receive a stem cell transplant.

The CDR3 reads CSARYGGSSYEQYF. CDR3 DNA: TGCAGTGCTAGATACGGGGGGAGCTCCTACGAGCAGTACTTC. The genes are TRBV20-1 and TRBJ2-7; 7 positions match TRBD2. The V gene's germline CDR1 is DFQATT and CDR2 SNEGSKA (reference sequence). This CDR3 has 14 residues. V lost 2 bases to trimming and J lost 0 bases; unmatched junction nucleotides: 4.